This T cell receptor (beta chain) was obtained from a study of T cell changes during pregnancy in multiple sclerosis. Here immunoSEQ multiplex PCR was the method, and the copy in TCRdb shows in-frame clones only, minus some. This sample has 100,000 or so clones; 80% to 95% occur once, and the top ten carry around 3%. V lost 6 bases and J lost 4, with 13 bases in between. Germline values: CDR1 SGHRS, CDR2 YFSETQ. The length of the CDR3 is 13 residues. Sequenced here: peripheral blood, sampled in the second trimester of pregnancy. The source of this sequence is a female donor with multiple sclerosis, enrolled in a pregnancy study. The chain joins TRBV5-1 to TRBJ1-1; TRBD1 might be the D (5 bases). In nucleotides, the CDR3 is TGCGCCAGCAAAGGGGTTGTGGCCACTGAAGCTTTCTTT. Protein product: CASKGVVATEAFF.